This T cell receptor beta chain was captured in a study of Graves' ophthalmopathy and Graves' hyperthyroidism. The sample holds many counts of this clonotype. Trimming shortened V by 5 bases and J by 0 bases, and 16 bases separated the two germline ends. CDR3 length: 16 amino acids. Aged 18 to 65, hyperthyroidism patients had new diagnoses of under 2 months' duration. The authors amplified TCR beta CDR3 regions from RNA transcripts. First-round RT-PCR employed HTBI primers, with a second-round multiplex PCR after it. TCRdb processed the multiplex PCR reads anew with MiXCR; each CDR3 protein has one entry. The top ten clones hold around 3.2% of a sample with just over 400,000 distinct CDR3 sequences, under 25% of them seen once.

The material sequenced was peripheral blood. This TCR was sampled from a young woman with stable Graves' hyperthyroidism. V usage is TRBV12-3 or TRBV12-4 and J usage is TRBJ1-1; no clear D gene. The DNA for the CDR3 is TGTGCCAGCAGTCCCCGCTCAGCAGTTCTGAACACTGAAGCTTTCTTT. Its translation is CASSPRSAVLNTEAFF.